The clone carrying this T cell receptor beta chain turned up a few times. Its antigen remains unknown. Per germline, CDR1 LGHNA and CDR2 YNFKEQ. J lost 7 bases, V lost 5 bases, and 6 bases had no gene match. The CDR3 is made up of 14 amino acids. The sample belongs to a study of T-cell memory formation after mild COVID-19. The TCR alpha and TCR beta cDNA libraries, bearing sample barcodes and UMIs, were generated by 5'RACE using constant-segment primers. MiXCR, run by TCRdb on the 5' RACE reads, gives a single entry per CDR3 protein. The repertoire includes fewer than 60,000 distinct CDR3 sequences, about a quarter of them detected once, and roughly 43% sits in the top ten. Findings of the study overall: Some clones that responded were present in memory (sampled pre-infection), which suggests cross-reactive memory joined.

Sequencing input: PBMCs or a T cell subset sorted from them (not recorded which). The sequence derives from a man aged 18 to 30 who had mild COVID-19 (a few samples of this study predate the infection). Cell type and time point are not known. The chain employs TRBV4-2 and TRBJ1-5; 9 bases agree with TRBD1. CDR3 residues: CASSRTGVGQPQHF. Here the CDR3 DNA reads TGTGCCAGCAGCAGGACAGGGGTGGGCCAGCCCCAGCATTTT.